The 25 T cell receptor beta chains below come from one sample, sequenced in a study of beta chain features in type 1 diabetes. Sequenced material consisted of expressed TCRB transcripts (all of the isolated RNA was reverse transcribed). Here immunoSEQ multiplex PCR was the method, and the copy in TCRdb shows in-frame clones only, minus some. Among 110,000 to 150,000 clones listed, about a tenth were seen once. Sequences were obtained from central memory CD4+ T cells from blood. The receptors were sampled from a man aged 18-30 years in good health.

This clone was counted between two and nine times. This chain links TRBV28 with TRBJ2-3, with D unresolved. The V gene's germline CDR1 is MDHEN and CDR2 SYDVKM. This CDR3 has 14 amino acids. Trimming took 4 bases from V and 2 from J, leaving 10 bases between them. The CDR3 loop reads CASSSPTSTDTQYF. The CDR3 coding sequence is TGTGCCAGCAGTTCGCCTACCTCCACAGATACGCAGTATTTT.

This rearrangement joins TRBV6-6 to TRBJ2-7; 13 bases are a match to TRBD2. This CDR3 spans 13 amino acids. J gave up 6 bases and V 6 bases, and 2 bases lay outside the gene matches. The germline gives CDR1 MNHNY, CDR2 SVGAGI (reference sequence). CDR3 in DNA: TGTGCCAGCAGACTAGCGGGGGGGTCCGAGCAGTACTTC. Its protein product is CASRLAGGSEQYF.

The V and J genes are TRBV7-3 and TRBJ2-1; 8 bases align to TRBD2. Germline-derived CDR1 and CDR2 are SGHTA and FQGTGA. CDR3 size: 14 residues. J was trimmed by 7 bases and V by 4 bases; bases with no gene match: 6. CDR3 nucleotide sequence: TGTGCCAGCAGCTATGGAGGGACTAGGAATGAGCAGTTCTTC. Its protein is CASSYGGTRNEQFF.

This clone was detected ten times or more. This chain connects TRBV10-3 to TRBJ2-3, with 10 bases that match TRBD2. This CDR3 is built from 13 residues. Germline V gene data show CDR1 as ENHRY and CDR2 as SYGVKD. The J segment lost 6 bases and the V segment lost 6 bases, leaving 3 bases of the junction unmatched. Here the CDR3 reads CAIRASGGDTQYF. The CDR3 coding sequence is TGTGCCATCAGGGCTAGCGGGGGTGATACGCAGTATTTT.

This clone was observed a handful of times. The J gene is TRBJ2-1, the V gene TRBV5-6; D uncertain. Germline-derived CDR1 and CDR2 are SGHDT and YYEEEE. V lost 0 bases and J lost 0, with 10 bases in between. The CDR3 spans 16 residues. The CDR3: CASSLEQTRSYNEQFF. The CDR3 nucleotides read TGTGCCAGCAGCTTGGAACAAACCCGCTCCTACAATGAGCAGTTCTTC.

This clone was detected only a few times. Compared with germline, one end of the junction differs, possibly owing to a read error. CDR3 sequence reads: CAISTPSGGRETQYF. In DNA form, the CDR3 reads TGTGCCATCAGTACGCCTAGCGGGGGCCGAGAGACCCAGTACTTC. V is TRBV6-6 and J is TRBJ2-5; 10 nucleotides agree with TRBD2. The germline CDR1 and CDR2 sequences are MNHNY and SVGAGI (reference sequence). This CDR3 is built from 15 residues.

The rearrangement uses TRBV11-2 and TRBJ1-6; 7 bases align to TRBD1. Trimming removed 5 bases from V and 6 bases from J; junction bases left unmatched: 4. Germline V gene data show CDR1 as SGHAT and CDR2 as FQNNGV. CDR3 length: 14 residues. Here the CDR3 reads CASSNRGGNSPLHF. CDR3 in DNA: TGTGCCAGCAGCAACAGGGGAGGTAATTCACCCCTCCACTTT.

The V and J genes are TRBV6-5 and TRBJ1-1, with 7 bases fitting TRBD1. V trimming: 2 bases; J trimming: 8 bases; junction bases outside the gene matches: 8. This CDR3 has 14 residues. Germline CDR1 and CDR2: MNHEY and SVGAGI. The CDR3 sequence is CASSYERQGTEAFF. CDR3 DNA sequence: TGTGCCAGCAGTTACGAACGACAGGGCACCGAAGCTTTCTTT.

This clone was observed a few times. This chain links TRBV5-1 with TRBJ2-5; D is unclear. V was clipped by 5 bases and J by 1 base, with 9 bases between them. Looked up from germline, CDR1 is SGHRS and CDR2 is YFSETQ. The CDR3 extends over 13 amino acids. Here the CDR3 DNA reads TGCGCCAGCAGGGCGGATTTCCAAGAGACCCAGTACTTC. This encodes CASRADFQETQYF. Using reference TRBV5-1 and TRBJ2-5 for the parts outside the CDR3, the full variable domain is KAGVTQTPRYLIKTRGQQVTLSCSPISGHRSVSWYQQTPGQGLQFLFEYFSETQRNKGNFPGRFSGRQFSNSRSEMNVSTLELGDSALYLCASRADFQETQYFGPGTRLLVL.

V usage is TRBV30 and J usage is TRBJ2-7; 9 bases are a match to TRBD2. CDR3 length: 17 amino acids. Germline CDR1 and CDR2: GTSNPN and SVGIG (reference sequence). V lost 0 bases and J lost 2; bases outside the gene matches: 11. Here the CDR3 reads CAWSVASGGTTPYEQYF. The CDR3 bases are TGTGCCTGGAGTGTTGCCAGCGGGGGGACTACCCCCTACGAGCAGTACTTC.

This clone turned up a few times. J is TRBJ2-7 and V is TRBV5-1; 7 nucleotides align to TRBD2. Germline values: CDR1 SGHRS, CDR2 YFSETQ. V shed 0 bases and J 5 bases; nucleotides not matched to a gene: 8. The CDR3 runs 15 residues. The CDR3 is CASSLVGTTWDEQYF. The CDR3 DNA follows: TGCGCCAGCAGCTTGGTGGGGACTACCTGGGACGAGCAGTACTTC.

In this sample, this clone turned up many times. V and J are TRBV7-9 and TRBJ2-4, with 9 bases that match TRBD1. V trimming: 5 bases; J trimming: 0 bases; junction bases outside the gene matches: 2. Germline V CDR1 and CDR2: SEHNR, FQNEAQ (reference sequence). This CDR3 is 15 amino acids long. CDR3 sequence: CASSRQGGAKNIQYF. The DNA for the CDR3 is TGTGCCAGCAGCCGACAGGGGGGAGCCAAAAACATTCAGTACTTC.

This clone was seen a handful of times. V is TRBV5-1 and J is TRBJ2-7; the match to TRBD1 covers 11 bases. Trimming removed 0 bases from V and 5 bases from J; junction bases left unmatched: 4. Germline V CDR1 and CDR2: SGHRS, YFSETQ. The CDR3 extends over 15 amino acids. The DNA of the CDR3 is TGCGCCAGCAGCTTGGAATCGGACAGGGGGCACGAGCAGTACTTC. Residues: CASSLESDRGHEQYF.

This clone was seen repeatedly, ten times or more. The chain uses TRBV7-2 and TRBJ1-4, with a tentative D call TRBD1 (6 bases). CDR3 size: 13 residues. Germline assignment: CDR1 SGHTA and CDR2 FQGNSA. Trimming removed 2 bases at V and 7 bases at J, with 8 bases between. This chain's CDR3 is CASSLWTAEKLFF. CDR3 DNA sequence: TGTGCCAGCAGCTTATGGACAGCTGAAAAACTGTTTTTT.

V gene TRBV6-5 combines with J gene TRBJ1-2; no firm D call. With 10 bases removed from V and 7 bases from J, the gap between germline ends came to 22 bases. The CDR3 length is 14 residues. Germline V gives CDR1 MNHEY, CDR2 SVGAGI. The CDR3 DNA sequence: TGTGCCACCACCCGACCCCCCAGTTGGGCTGGCTACACCTTC. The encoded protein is CATTRPPSWAGYTF.

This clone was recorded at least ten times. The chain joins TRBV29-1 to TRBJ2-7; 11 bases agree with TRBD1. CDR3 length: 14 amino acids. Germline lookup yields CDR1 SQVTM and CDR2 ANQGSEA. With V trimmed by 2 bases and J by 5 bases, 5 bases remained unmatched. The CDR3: CSVEKGQGVDEQYF. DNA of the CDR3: TGCAGCGTTGAAAAGGGACAGGGGGTAGACGAGCAGTACTTC.

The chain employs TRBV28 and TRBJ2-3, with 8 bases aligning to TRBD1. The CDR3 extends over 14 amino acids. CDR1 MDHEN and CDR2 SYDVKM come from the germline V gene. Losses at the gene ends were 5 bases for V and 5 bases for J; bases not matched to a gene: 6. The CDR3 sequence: CASSPSGGGDTQYF. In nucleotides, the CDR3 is TGTGCCAGCAGTCCCTCAGGGGGCGGAGATACGCAGTATTTT.

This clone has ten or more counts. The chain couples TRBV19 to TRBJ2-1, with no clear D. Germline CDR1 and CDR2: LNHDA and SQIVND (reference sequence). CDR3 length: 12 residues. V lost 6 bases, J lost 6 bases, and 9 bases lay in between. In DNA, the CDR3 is TGTGCCAGTAGGAGGCCACCCAATGAGCAGTTCTTC. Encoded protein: CASRRPPNEQFF.

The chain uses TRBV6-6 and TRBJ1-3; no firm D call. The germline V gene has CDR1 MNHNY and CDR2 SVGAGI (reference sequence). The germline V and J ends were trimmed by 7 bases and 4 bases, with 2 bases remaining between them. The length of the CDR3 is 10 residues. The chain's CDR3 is CASTGNTIYF. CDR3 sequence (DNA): TGTGCCAGCACGGGAAACACCATATATTTT.

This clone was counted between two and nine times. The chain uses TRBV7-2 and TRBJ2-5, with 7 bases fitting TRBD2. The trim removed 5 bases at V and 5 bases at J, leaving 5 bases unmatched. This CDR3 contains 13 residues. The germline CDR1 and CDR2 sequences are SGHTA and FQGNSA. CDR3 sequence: CASSPLGGETQYF. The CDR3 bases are TGTGCCAGCAGCCCCCTGGGGGGGGAGACCCAGTACTTC.

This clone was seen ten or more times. The CDR3 DNA sequence: TGCGCCAGCAATCTCAAAGGGGGCAATTCACCCCTCCACTTT. The encoded protein is CASNLKGGNSPLHF. This sequence joins TRBV4-3 and TRBJ1-6; 7 bases fit TRBD1. The germline gives CDR1 LGHNA, CDR2 YSLEER. V shed 7 bases, J shed 7 bases, and the junction held 7 bases outside the gene matches. The CDR3 length is 14 residues.

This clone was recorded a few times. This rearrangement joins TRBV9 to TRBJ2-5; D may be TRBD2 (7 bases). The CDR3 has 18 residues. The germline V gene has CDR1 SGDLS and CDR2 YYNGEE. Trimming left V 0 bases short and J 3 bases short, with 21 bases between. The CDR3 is CASSVALLTRGGEETQYF. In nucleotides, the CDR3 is TGTGCCAGCAGCGTAGCCCTCCTTACGAGGGGGGGTGAAGAGACCCAGTACTTC.

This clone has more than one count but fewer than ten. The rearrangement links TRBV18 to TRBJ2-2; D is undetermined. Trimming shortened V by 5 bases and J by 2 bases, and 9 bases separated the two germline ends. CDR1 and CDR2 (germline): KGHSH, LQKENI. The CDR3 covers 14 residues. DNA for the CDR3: TGTGCCAGCTCAGGGCAGTTTAACACCGGGGAGCTGTTTTTT. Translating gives CASSGQFNTGELFF.

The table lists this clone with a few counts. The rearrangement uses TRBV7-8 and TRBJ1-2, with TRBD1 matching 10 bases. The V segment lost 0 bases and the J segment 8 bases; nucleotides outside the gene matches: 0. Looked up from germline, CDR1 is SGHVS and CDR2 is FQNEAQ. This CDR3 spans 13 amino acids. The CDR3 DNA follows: TGTGCCAGCAGCTTAGCGGGACAGGGGGGCTACACCTTC. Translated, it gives CASSLAGQGGYTF.

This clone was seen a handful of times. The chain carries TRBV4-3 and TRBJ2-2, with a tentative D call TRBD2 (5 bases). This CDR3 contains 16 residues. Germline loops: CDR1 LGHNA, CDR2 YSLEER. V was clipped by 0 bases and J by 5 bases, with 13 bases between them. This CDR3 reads CASSQEEGGDTGELFF. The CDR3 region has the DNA TGCGCCAGCAGCCAAGAAGAAGGAGGTGATACCGGGGAGCTGTTTTTT.